The rows below give T cell receptor beta chains drawn from one sample of a study of regulatory T cells in long-lasting Graves disease. MiXCR was run by TCRdb on the multiplex PCR reads, yielding one entry per CDR3 protein. The sample includes 450,000 or so distinct CDR3 sequences, around 20% of them seen just once. Source: peripheral blood mononuclear cells (PBMCs), taken when the disease was refractory, from a patient treated with antithyroid drugs. These receptors all stem from a female donor with Graves disease. CDR3s include the opening cysteine and the closing phenylalanine or tryptophan. D genes are given only for firm matches. Not every row has a clone size; where given, it reads once, few, many or a size class.

v_gene: TRBV9
j_gene: TRBJ2-7
d_gene: TRBD1
abundance: many
CDR3nt: TGTGCCAGCAGCGTAGCGGCAGGGGGTCCCTACGAGCAGTACTTC
CDR3aa: CASSVAAGGPYEQYF

v_gene: TRBV6-5
j_gene: TRBJ2-7
d_gene: TRBD2
abundance: many
CDR3nt: TGTGCCAGCAGTTACGTTCTAGCGGGAGGAAAGGGGGAGCAGTACTTC
CDR3aa: CASSYVLAGGKGEQYF

v_gene: TRBV7-8
j_gene: TRBJ2-7
d_gene: TRBD2
abundance: many
CDR3nt: TGTGCCAGCAGCTTGGATGCGGGAGACTACGAGCAGTACTTC
CDR3aa: CASSLDAGDYEQYF

v_gene: TRBV19
j_gene: TRBJ1-1
d_gene: -
abundance: -
CDR3nt: TGTGCCAGTAAATTGGGCAGGGGCTTACACACTGAAGCTTTCTTT
CDR3aa: CASKLGRGLHTEAFF

v_gene: TRBV7-9
j_gene: TRBJ2-7
d_gene: -
abundance: -
CDR3nt: TGTGCCAGCAGCCCTAACCCGCTCGAGCAGTACTTC
CDR3aa: CASSPNPLEQYF

v_gene: TRBV19
j_gene: TRBJ2-5
d_gene: -
abundance: many
CDR3nt: TGTGCCAGTAGTATCGCTAATCAAGAGACCCAGTACTTC
CDR3aa: CASSIANQETQYF

v_gene: TRBV27
j_gene: TRBJ1-1
d_gene: -
abundance: many
CDR3nt: TGTGCCAGCAGCTTAGGTGGGGGCGGCACTGAAGCTTTCTTT
CDR3aa: CASSLGGGGTEAFF

v_gene: TRBV7-2
j_gene: TRBJ2-2
d_gene: TRBD2
abundance: -
CDR3nt: TGTGCCAGCAGCTTAGCAGCGGGAGGGGGAACCGGGGAGCTGTTTTTT
CDR3aa: CASSLAAGGGTGELFF

v_gene: TRBV11-2
j_gene: TRBJ2-7
d_gene: -
abundance: -
CDR3nt: TGTGCCAGCAGATTCACCACGGAGGGTGTTTTCTACGAGCAGTACTTC
CDR3aa: CASRFTTEGVFYEQYF

v_gene: TRBV7-9
j_gene: TRBJ2-2
d_gene: TRBD1
abundance: -
CDR3nt: TGTGCCAGCAGCTTGGACAGGGTAAACGGGGAGCTGTTTTTT
CDR3aa: CASSLDRVNGELFF

v_gene: TRBV6-2/TRBV6-3
j_gene: TRBJ2-6
d_gene: -
abundance: few
CDR3nt: TGTGCCAGCAGTTCTAGCTCGCGGTTAACTGGGGCCAACGTCCTGACTTTC
CDR3aa: CASSSSSRLTGANVLTF

v_gene: TRBV6-2/TRBV6-3
j_gene: TRBJ2-1
d_gene: -
abundance: many
CDR3nt: TGTGCCAGCAGTTACTCATTCAACAATGAGCAGTTCTTC
CDR3aa: CASSYSFNNEQFF

v_gene: TRBV29-1
j_gene: TRBJ2-7
d_gene: -
abundance: many
CDR3nt: TGCAGCGTTTCTAGTCCCTACGAGCAGTACTTC
CDR3aa: CSVSSPYEQYF

v_gene: TRBV11-2
j_gene: TRBJ2-4
d_gene: TRBD2
abundance: many
CDR3nt: TGTGCCATCGCACGTAGCGGGAATAGAGGGGAAAACATTCAGTACTTC
CDR3aa: CAIARSGNRGENIQYF

v_gene: TRBV28
j_gene: TRBJ2-5
d_gene: -
abundance: many
CDR3nt: TGTGCCTCTACGGGGCGGGATCAAGAGACCCAGTACTTC
CDR3aa: CASTGRDQETQYF

v_gene: TRBV7-3
j_gene: TRBJ2-3
d_gene: TRBD2
abundance: -
CDR3nt: TGTGCCAGCAGCTTAGTTCCTAGCGGGACCAGCACAGATACGCAGTATTTT
CDR3aa: CASSLVPSGTSTDTQYF

v_gene: TRBV20-1
j_gene: TRBJ2-7
d_gene: -
abundance: many
CDR3nt: TGCAGTGCTAGTCCCGGGTACCCCTACGAGCAGTACTTC
CDR3aa: CSASPGYPYEQYF

v_gene: TRBV20-1
j_gene: TRBJ1-1
d_gene: -
abundance: many
CDR3nt: TGCAGTGCTAGAGGGGGTCTTAGAACTGAAGCTTTCTTT
CDR3aa: CSARGGLRTEAFF

v_gene: TRBV5-1
j_gene: TRBJ1-2
d_gene: -
abundance: many
CDR3nt: TGCGCCAGCAGCTTAGTTTCAACTAACTATGGCTACACCTTC
CDR3aa: CASSLVSTNYGYTF

v_gene: TRBV28
j_gene: TRBJ1-2
d_gene: -
abundance: many
CDR3nt: TGTGCCAGCAGTGGGGGTGGGGAGATGTATGGCTACACCTTC
CDR3aa: CASSGGGEMYGYTF

v_gene: TRBV7-2
j_gene: TRBJ2-5
d_gene: -
abundance: many
CDR3nt: TGTGCCAGCAGCCCGTCAGCGGGCACCCAAGAGACCCAGTACTTC
CDR3aa: CASSPSAGTQETQYF

v_gene: TRBV2
j_gene: TRBJ2-7
d_gene: TRBD1
abundance: -
CDR3nt: TGTGCCAGAGCCTCGGGACAGGGGGACGAGCAGTACTTC
CDR3aa: CARASGQGDEQYF

v_gene: TRBV28
j_gene: TRBJ2-5
d_gene: -
abundance: many
CDR3nt: TGTGCCAGCAGGAGGACTGTGAGCGGAACCCGTATAACAGAGACCCAGTACTTC
CDR3aa: CASRRTVSGTRITETQYF

v_gene: TRBV7-9
j_gene: TRBJ2-5
d_gene: -
abundance: -
CDR3nt: TGTGCCAGCAGCAGTGACAGTGCTCAAGAGACCCAGTACTTC
CDR3aa: CASSSDSAQETQYF

v_gene: TRBV20-1
j_gene: TRBJ2-2
d_gene: -
abundance: -
CDR3nt: TGCAGTGCACCGACACTCACCGGGGAGCTGTTTTTT
CDR3aa: CSAPTLTGELFF

v_gene: TRBV13
j_gene: TRBJ2-1
d_gene: -
abundance: -
CDR3nt: TGTGCCAGCAGCCCAACGCCTGGGAATGAGCAGTTCTTC
CDR3aa: CASSPTPGNEQFF

v_gene: TRBV7-8
j_gene: TRBJ2-3
d_gene: -
abundance: -
CDR3nt: TGTGCCAGCAGCTTATCAGCTCATACGCAGTATTTT
CDR3aa: CASSLSAHTQYF

v_gene: TRBV7-9
j_gene: TRBJ1-2
d_gene: -
abundance: many
CDR3nt: TGTGCCAGCAGTTTATCCATGGTGAGCTATGGCTACACCTTC
CDR3aa: CASSLSMVSYGYTF